This T cell receptor beta chain was observed in a study of human T cells and chemical hapten exposure (dated by TCRdb to the early 2020s). Regarding the research as a whole: For sensitization, 2% DPC in acetone was applied to a roughly 2 cm by roughly 2 cm area of upper inner arm skin. Blood samples were taken from patients before sensitization (week 0) and at 2, 6 and about 24 weeks after DPC sensitization. Some 29 alopecia patients provided blood for TCR sequencing at one to four time points (pre-sensitization, 2, 6 and 24 weeks). The study tracked peripheral blood TCR repertoire changes in vivo during primary and secondary sensitization to the hapten diphenylcyclopropenone (DPC) in alopecia patients. Most of the patients in the cohort were female, and the cohort covered alopecia areata with under or over 50% scalp involvement, alopecia totalis and alopecia universalis. Patch tests used Finn chambers with 0.01% DPC on the upper back, scored after 6 days by International Contact Dermatitis Research Group standards. Throughout the study period of around 24 weeks, patients also received therapeutic DPC doses to the scalp every week. Libraries were pooled for sequencing, and variation in per-sample TCR yields was attributed mainly to small differences in library volumes within the pool.

CDR1 and CDR2 are read off the germline V gene as SGHTA and FQGNSA. The CDR3, from cysteine to phenylalanine, totals 14 residues. The only DNA kept is the CDR3, 42 bases in frame from the first base. V and J lose 5 bases and 8 bases, and a span of 15 bases separates them. General findings and caveats noted by the study authors: After repeated subsampling, the strength of the expansion versus patch-test correlation and the threshold at which it became significant changed. Because every patient had alopecia, a presumed autoimmune disease, the patients' immune response might differ from that of healthy individuals. DPC sensitization did not change how many TCRs were above 1 in 1000 frequency, and no evidence was found of alterations in global repertoire structure. Expanded TCRs formed significantly more large CDR3 similarity clusters than pre-sensitization or healthy control sets, consistent with antigen-driven responses. The number of PT1 expanded TCRs positively correlated with patch test score, significant at thresholds 8, 16 and 32 but not 4.

The library was made by RACE. The listed sequencing device is NextSeq 500. Library preparation attached unique molecular identifiers to individual cDNA molecules for quantitative, reproducible TCR counting. Each blood RNA sample was used to sequence both TCR alpha and TCR beta chains. The paper's data handling went like this. A median of about 100,000 TCRs per sample was observed, with a range of roughly 23,224 to 700,000. V, J and CDR3 annotation of the TCR reads was carried out using the Decombinator software suite. For the PS versus PT1 abundance plots, all samples were subsampled to the same number of TCRs (28,000). Expanded TCRs were defined as absent before sensitization and observed at least eight times at the 2-week time point. The public reads were run again by TCRdb, first through fastp at Q25 and then through MiXCR, and only productive beta chains were kept. Rows merge per CDR3 protein into single entries with the most common DNA and genes. The V and J calls here are based on TCRdb, not the publication. Across this sample there are 300,000 to 350,000 distinct CDR3 sequences, with around 7% seen only once. The ten largest clonotypes hold 7.5% to 8.5% of the sample.

The label giving this sample's time point can be read as: patch test 1, 2 weeks after DPC sensitization. The treatment or condition tag for this specimen amounts to: therapeutic diphenylcyclopropenone sensitization with weekly scalp DPC. At each patch-test visit, blood was drawn before the patch test was applied. To be eligible, patients had to be aged 18 to 70, diagnosed with alopecia and judged suitable for DPC therapy, while pregnant patients were excluded. Total RNA was extracted from unfractionated whole blood collected in Tempus Blood RNA tubes. Remarks on this clonotype: Its antigen is unknown. No much larger clonotype is one base removed from it; base qualities were not supplied.

The chain uses TRBV7-2 and TRBJ1-4; TRBD1 is possibly the D segment (6 matching bases). Source: whole blood, taken in connection with sensitization to the hapten diphenylcyclopropenone (DPC). The sequence was collected from a woman between 18 and 29 years old with alopecia areata. Some clones in this sample may be carry-over from other donors' samples. The CDR3 in this case is CASSPHWTEEKLFF. The bases read TGTGCCAGCAGCCCTCATTGGACAGAAGAAAAACTGTTTTTT.